A single T cell receptor (beta chain) is shown here with its context. The data originate from a study of shared clonotypes between healthy human individuals. Germline assignment: CDR1 MNHEY and CDR2 SMNVEV (reference sequence). Trimming pared 2 bases from V and 2 bases from J, leaving 7 bases between. The CDR3 spans 13 residues. Naive CD8 cells comprised CD45RO-negative, CCR7-positively selected cells, excluding terminally differentiated effector memory CD45RA+ cells. Some clones are missing from TCRdb's copy, which holds only in-frame ones; the method was immunoSEQ multiplex PCR. The sample contains about 600,000 clones, nearly 97% of which appear only once.

This receptor was obtained from a woman in her 30s in good health. This chain links TRBV27 with TRBJ2-7; D remains ambiguous. The source material was naive CD8+ T cells sorted from blood. The CDR3 DNA reads TGTGCCAGCAGTTTAAGACATCCCTACGAGCAGTACTTC. This gives the protein CASSLRHPYEQYF.